The sequence of this T cell receptor beta chain was determined in a study of T cell responses to AZD1222 COVID-19 vaccine. Data came from immunoSEQ multiplex PCR; TCRdb stores just in-frame clones and leaves some out. The sample yields tens of thousands of clones, roughly nine tenths seen once. A note on this clone: Its antigen is still unknown.

V dropped 4 bases and J dropped 6 bases, with 5 bases sitting between them. The CDR3 covers 11 residues. CDR1 and CDR2 from the germline V gene are MNHNY and SVGAGI (reference sequence). Study results and limitations: Only after the peak T cell response were repertoires sampled. There were vaccine-associated CD4 TCRs across spike, dominant at 160-218 and 743-854.

Sequencing was performed on peripheral blood, taken 28 days after the second AZD1222 dose. The sequence was obtained from an adult who received the AZD1222 COVID-19 vaccine. The genes are TRBV6-6 and TRBJ2-3; D not resolved. In DNA form, the CDR3 reads TGTGCCAGCAGTTTAAGCGATACGCAGTATTTT. This encodes CASSLSDTQYF.